This T cell receptor beta chain originates from a study of blood T cell repertoires in COVID-19. Per germline, CDR1 KGHDR and CDR2 SFDVKD. Deletions cut 5 bases from V and 5 bases from J, with 5 bases between. The CDR3 covers 11 residues. Produced via immunoSEQ multiplex PCR; TCRdb's table is partial and in-frame only. The profile shows some 260,000 clones, 85% to 90% of them singletons. The sequenced sample was peripheral blood. The sequence was obtained from a middle-aged woman who had recovered from COVID-19. The chain recombines TRBV24-1 with TRBJ2-5; D gene unclear. CDR3 DNA: TGTGCCACCAGTGCATTCGAGACCCAGTACTTC. It specifies CATSAFETQYF.